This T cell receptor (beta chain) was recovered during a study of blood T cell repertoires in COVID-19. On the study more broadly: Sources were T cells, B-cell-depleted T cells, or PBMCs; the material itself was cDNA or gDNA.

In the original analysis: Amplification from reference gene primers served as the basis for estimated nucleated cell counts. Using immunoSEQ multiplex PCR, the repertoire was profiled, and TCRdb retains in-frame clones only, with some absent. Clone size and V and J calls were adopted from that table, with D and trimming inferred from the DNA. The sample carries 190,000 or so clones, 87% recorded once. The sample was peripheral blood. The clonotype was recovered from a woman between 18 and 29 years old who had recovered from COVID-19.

The CDR3 region is CASSYAPDTNQPQHF. CDR3 coding DNA: TGTGCCAGTAGTTATGCCCCTGACACTAATCAGCCCCAGCATTTT. The rearrangement uses TRBV19 and TRBJ1-5; the D is unclear. The ends were cut back, 5 bases at V and 4 bases at J, with 15 bases in the middle. The CDR3 runs to 15 residues. From germline, CDR1 is LNHDA and CDR2 SQIVND (reference sequence).